These 8 T cell receptor beta chains came from one sample sequenced in a study of PD-L1 blockade in urothelial cancer. Time point meaning: pretreatment peripheral blood. Produced via immunoSEQ multiplex PCR; TCRdb's table is partial and in-frame only. In the table there are tens of thousands of clones, around nine tenths of which are singletons. The sequenced sample was PBMCs, obtained around atezolizumab (anti-PD-L1) treatment. Receptor source: an older woman with urothelial cancer.

The rearrangement joins TRBV7-9 to TRBJ2-3; 11 bases are shared with TRBD2. Per germline, CDR1 SEHNR and CDR2 FQNEAQ (reference sequence). This CDR3 contains 15 residues. Losses at the gene ends were 5 bases for V and 4 bases for J; bases not matched to a gene: 5. In DNA, the CDR3 is TGTGCCAGCAGCCGACTAGCGGGAAGCCCAGATACGCAGTATTTT. Translation: CASSRLAGSPDTQYF.

The chain couples TRBV5-1 to TRBJ1-2; D is uncertain. The CDR3 is 12 amino acids. V lost 0 bases, J lost 6 bases, and 6 bases lay in between. Germline values: CDR1 SGHRS, CDR2 YFSETQ. Written as DNA, the CDR3 is TGCGCCAGCAGCTTGGACGGTAATGGCTACACCTTC. Translated, it gives CASSLDGNGYTF.

This sequence joins TRBV7-9 and TRBJ1-2; 9 bases line up with TRBD1. Germline V gene data show CDR1 as SEHNR and CDR2 as FQNEAQ (reference sequence). V shed 5 bases, J shed 6 bases, and the junction held 7 bases outside the gene matches. The CDR3 extends over 14 amino acids. CDR3 amino acids: CASSITGGAHGYTF. The CDR3 bases are TGTGCCAGCAGCATTACAGGGGGCGCACATGGCTACACCTTC.

The chain employs TRBV4-1 and TRBJ2-7, with 7 positions matching TRBD1. This CDR3 is 16 amino acids long. The trim removed 4 bases at V and 3 bases at J, leaving 12 bases unmatched. Germline loops: CDR1 MGHRA, CDR2 YSYEKL. The CDR3 DNA reads TGCGCCAGCAGCCGTCACCGGGACAGAATTAACTACGAGCAGTACTTC. It yields the protein CASSRHRDRINYEQYF.

This clone was picked up a small number of times. This sequence joins TRBV25-1 and TRBJ1-6, with a weak D call TRBD1 (5 bases). Germline V gene sequence: CDR1 MGHDK, CDR2 SYGVNS. CDR3 size: 13 residues. The V end was cut by 6 bases, the J end by 9 bases, with 12 bases between. CDR3 coding DNA: TGTGCCAGCAGATGGGGGGGGAGTTCACCCCTCCACTTT. Translated, it gives CASRWGGSSPLHF.

The chain is built from TRBV7-2 and TRBJ2-1, with 12 bases that match TRBD2. CDR1 SGHTA and CDR2 FQGNSA come from the germline V gene. The CDR3 totals 15 residues. Trimming cost V 4 bases and J 9 bases; bases outside gene matches: 7. In nucleotides, the CDR3 is TGTGCCAGCAGCTCTAGCGGGGGGGCACTTATTGAGCAGTTCTTC. Protein product: CASSSSGGALIEQFF.

The chain has TRBV4-3 and TRBJ2-1; D call uncertain. The CDR3 covers 15 residues. Trimming removed 0 bases at V and 0 bases at J, with 6 bases between. CDR1 and CDR2 (germline): LGHNA, YSLEER. The CDR3 DNA reads as TGCGCCAGCAGCCAAGATCCCAACTCCTACAATGAGCAGTTCTTC. This translates into CASSQDPNSYNEQFF.

This chain connects TRBV5-6 to TRBJ2-5, with D tentatively TRBD2 (5 bases). Per germline, CDR1 SGHDT and CDR2 YYEEEE. V was pared by 3 bases and J by 11 bases, with 17 bases between. The CDR3 contains 13 residues. The CDR3 loop is CASSSARFGEQYF. CDR3 sequence (DNA): TGTGCCAGCAGCTCGGCCAGGTTTGGGGAGCAGTACTTC.